A selection of T cell receptor beta chains follows, all from one sample in a study of blood T cell repertoires in COVID-19. Clones were read by immunoSEQ multiplex PCR, and TCRdb kept only the in-frame ones, dropping some. The repertoire holds approximately 200,000 clones, around 80% seen once, with about 10% in the top ten. Material: peripheral blood. The receptors stem from a woman older than 75 with acute or convalescent COVID-19. Each CDR3 is given with its conserved first and last residue. Each record gives: clone size, V gene, D gene, J gene, CDR3 DNA, CDR3 protein. D genes are given only for firm matches. A row's size may be missing; if present it is once, few, many or a size class.

-	TRBV5-5	TRBD1	TRBJ1-5	TGTGCCAGCAGCTTGCCGGGACAGGCTGATCAGCCCCAGCATTTT	CASSLPGQADQPQHF
-	TRBV3-1/TRBV3-2	TRBD2	TRBJ2-5	TGTGCCAGCAGCCAGGCCGCGGGGGGGCGGGAGACCCAGTACTTC	CASSQAAGGRETQYF
-	TRBV3-1/TRBV3-2	-	TRBJ2-7	TGTGCCAGCATCAATACAGCGGCCTACGAGCAGTACTTC	CASINTAAYEQYF
once	TRBV15	TRBD2	TRBJ2-2	TGTGCCACCAGCAGAGAGACTAGCGTAGGCGGGGAGCTGTTTTTT	CATSRETSVGGELFF
few	TRBV3-1/TRBV3-2	TRBD1	TRBJ1-1	TGTGCCAGCAGCTTCCGGGACAGGGTCGGTGAAGCTTTCTTT	CASSFRDRVGEAFF
-	TRBV5-1	TRBD2	TRBJ2-7	TGCGCCAGCAGCTGGGATACCGGGGGGGCCTACGAGCAGTACTTC	CASSWDTGGAYEQYF
-	TRBV7-9	-	TRBJ2-5	TGTGCCAGCAGCTTAAATATGGAGACCCAGTACTTC	CASSLNMETQYF
-	TRBV25-1	TRBD1	TRBJ2-2	TGTGCCAGCAGGGACAGGGTATTTGGGGAGCTGTTTTTT	CASRDRVFGELFF
once	TRBV18	TRBD1	TRBJ2-2	TGTGCCAGCTCAACAACTACAGGGGGCACCGGGGAGCTGTTTTTT	CASSTTTGGTGELFF
-	TRBV6-5	TRBD1	TRBJ1-1	TGTGCCACAGGGCTTCAGGGACAGGACACTGAAGCTTTCTTT	CATGLQGQDTEAFF
once	TRBV5-1	TRBD1	TRBJ1-1	TGCGCCAGCAGCTGGACAGGGGGTATGAACACTGAAGCTTTCTTT	CASSWTGGMNTEAFF
-	TRBV6-5	-	TRBJ2-5	TGTGCCAGCAGTCTAAGCCACCGGGTCGAAGAGACCCAGTACTTC	CASSLSHRVEETQYF
-	TRBV29-1	TRBD1	TRBJ1-4	TGCAGCGTGGGACAGGAAAAACTGTTTTTT	CSVGQEKLFF
-	TRBV27	-	TRBJ1-2	TGTGCCAGCAGTTCTGCCCCTGAAGCCTATGGCTACACCTTC	CASSSAPEAYGYTF
-	TRBV27	-	TRBJ2-3	TGTGCCAGCAGGGCCTCTGGGGGCAGTGACACAGATACGCAGTATTTT	CASRASGGSDTDTQYF
-	TRBV18	TRBD1	TRBJ1-2	TGTGCCAGCTCGCGGGACAGGGACTATGGCTACACCTTC	CASSRDRDYGYTF
-	TRBV5-1	TRBD1	TRBJ2-7	TGCGCCAGCAGCTTACTACAGGGGACCTACGAGCAGTACTTC	CASSLLQGTYEQYF
-	TRBV30	-	TRBJ2-7	TGTGCCTGGAGTGTAAACAGTCTGACCTACGAGCAGTACTTC	CAWSVNSLTYEQYF
-	TRBV27	-	TRBJ1-5	TGTGCCAGCAGTTTAGGGGGAGGGCAGAACCATAGCAATCAGCCCCAGCATTTT	CASSLGGGQNHSNQPQHF
-	TRBV7-2	TRBD2	TRBJ2-1	TGTGCCAGCAGCATCTTAGCGGGAGATGAGCAGTTCTTC	CASSILAGDEQFF
-	TRBV15	-	TRBJ2-1	TGTGCCACCAGCAGAGCAGGGGTTCAAGACAATGAGCAGTTCTTC	CATSRAGVQDNEQFF
-	TRBV30	-	TRBJ1-3	TGTGCCTTCCAAGGGGCAACTGGAAACACCATATATTTT	CAFQGATGNTIYF
-	TRBV19	TRBD1	TRBJ1-2	TGTGCCAGTAGTCCGGGTTCGGGGACAGACTATGGCTACACCTTC	CASSPGSGTDYGYTF
-	TRBV18	-	TRBJ1-5	TGTGCCAGCTCACCCGACGGGAGCAATCAGCCCCAGCATTTT	CASSPDGSNQPQHF
-	TRBV7-3	TRBD2	TRBJ2-7	TGTGCCAGCAGCTTAATGGCGGGAGGGCCCTACGAGCAGTACTTC	CASSLMAGGPYEQYF
-	TRBV5-6	-	TRBJ1-6	TGTGCCAGCAGCCTGGTCGGAGGGACCTATAATTCACCCCTCCACTTT	CASSLVGGTYNSPLHF
-	TRBV6-5	TRBD1	TRBJ2-3	TGTGCCAGCCGGGACAGGGGGTCGGATACGCAGTATTTT	CASRDRGSDTQYF
-	TRBV10-3	TRBD2	TRBJ2-1	TGTGCCATCAAGCCTAGCGGGGGGGCCTACAATGAGCAGTTCTTC	CAIKPSGGAYNEQFF
-	TRBV11-3	TRBD1	TRBJ1-3	TGTGCCAGCACCACGGGACAGTTGCGAAACACCATATATTTT	CASTTGQLRNTIYF
-	TRBV20-1	-	TRBJ2-5	TGCAGATGCGGGGATTCCGAGACCCAGTACTTC	CRCGDSETQYF
-	TRBV7-9	-	TRBJ1-1	TGTGCCAGCAGCTTCGAGCCCCCAGGGGTGAACACTGAAGCTTTCTTT	CASSFEPPGVNTEAFF
-	TRBV6-1	TRBD1	TRBJ1-3	TGTGCCAGCAGTGACCTATGGACAGGGCTACGATCTGGAAACACCATATATTTT	CASSDLWTGLRSGNTIYF
-	TRBV5-1	TRBD1	TRBJ1-4	TGCGCCAGCAGCAAGGACAGGGGGCAGGGTAATGAAAAACTGTTTTTT	CASSKDRGQGNEKLFF
once	TRBV3-1/TRBV3-2	-	TRBJ1-2	TGTGCCAGCAGCCAAGATCGGGGCAGGGGAATTACCTTC	CASSQDRGRGITF
once	TRBV7-3	-	TRBJ2-7	TGTGCCAGCAGCTTAAACAACTCGCCGGGCGAGCAGTACTTC	CASSLNNSPGEQYF
-	TRBV29-1	-	TRBJ2-5	TGCAGCGTAGCCCCCGGGGTTGTGGAGACCCAGTACTTC	CSVAPGVVETQYF
-	TRBV6-1	TRBD1	TRBJ1-2	TGTGCCAGCAGTGAAAGAACAGGGGACCTCCCGTTCTATGGCTACACCTTC	CASSERTGDLPFYGYTF
-	TRBV25-1	TRBD1	TRBJ1-2	TGTGCCAGCAGTGATCTTGGACAGGGGGGTAACTATGGCTACACCTTC	CASSDLGQGGNYGYTF
once	TRBV9	-	TRBJ2-3	TGTGCCAGCAGCTCGACTAGTAGCACAGATACGCAGTATTTT	CASSSTSSTDTQYF
-	TRBV4-3	TRBD2	TRBJ2-5	TGCGCCAGCAGCCAAGAAACTAGCGGGGGCAGCCAGAGGGAGACCCAGTACTTC	CASSQETSGGSQRETQYF
-	TRBV7-3	TRBD2	TRBJ2-7	TGTGCCAGCAGCTTCACTAGCGGAGAAGGGTACGAGCAGTACTTC	CASSFTSGEGYEQYF
-	TRBV30	TRBD1	TRBJ1-6	TGTGCCTGGAGTGCTTACAGGGGAAGTTCACCCCTCCACTTT	CAWSAYRGSSPLHF
-	TRBV3-1/TRBV3-2	-	TRBJ1-1	TGTGCCAGCAGCCAAGGTGTCCCGTCGAACACTGAAGCTTTCTTT	CASSQGVPSNTEAFF
-	TRBV19	-	TRBJ2-7	TGTGCCAGTAGTATTCAGGCCGAGGGCTACGAGCAGTACTTC	CASSIQAEGYEQYF